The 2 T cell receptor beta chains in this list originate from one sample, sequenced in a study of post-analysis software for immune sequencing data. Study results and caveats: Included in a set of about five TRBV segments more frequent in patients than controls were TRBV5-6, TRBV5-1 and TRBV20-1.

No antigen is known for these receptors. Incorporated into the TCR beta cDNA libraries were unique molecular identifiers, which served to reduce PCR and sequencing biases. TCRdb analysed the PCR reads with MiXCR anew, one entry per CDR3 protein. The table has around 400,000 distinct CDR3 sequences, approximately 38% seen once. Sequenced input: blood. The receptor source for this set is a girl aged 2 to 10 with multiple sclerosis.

CDR3 sequence (DNA): TGTGCCAGCAGTCCCCCATTGGTCGCCGGGGGTCCTGAAGCTTTCTTT. It encodes CASSPPLVAGGPEAFF. This chain uses TRBV27 with TRBJ1-1; possibly TRBD1 for D (5 bases). V dropped 5 bases and J dropped 6 bases, with 22 bases sitting between them. CDR1 is MNHEY, CDR2 SMNVEV, per germline (reference sequence). This CDR3 has 16 residues.

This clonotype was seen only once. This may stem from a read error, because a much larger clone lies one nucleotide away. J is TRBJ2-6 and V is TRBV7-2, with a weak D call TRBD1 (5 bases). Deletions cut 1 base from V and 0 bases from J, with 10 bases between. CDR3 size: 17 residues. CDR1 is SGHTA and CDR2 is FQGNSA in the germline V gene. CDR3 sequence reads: CASSLDLDISGANVLTF. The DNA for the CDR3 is TGTGCCAGCAGCTTAGATCTGGACATCTCTGGGGCCAACGTCCTGACTTTC.